These 19 T cell receptor beta chains were all obtained from the same sample, sequenced in a study of T cells in Graves' hyperthyroidism and ophthalmopathy. Amplification yielded TCR beta CDR3 regions, with RNA transcripts as the source. The HTBI primer set was used in a first-round RT-PCR of the TCR CDR3. TCRdb fed the multiplex PCR reads into MiXCR, producing one record per CDR3 protein. The sample contains around 260,000 distinct CDR3 sequences, approximately 26% of which appear only once. Sequencing was carried out using blood. These receptors originate from a middle-aged man with Graves' hyperthyroidism that later progressed to Graves' ophthalmopathy.

This clonotype was observed many times. The rearrangement joins TRBV11-2 to TRBJ2-7; D gene uncertain. V was pared by 2 bases and J by 4 bases, with 9 bases between. The CDR3 covers 13 residues. The germline CDR1 and CDR2 sequences are SGHAT and FQNNGV. This CDR3 reads CASSLRERYEQYF. Written as DNA, the CDR3 is TGTGCCAGCAGCTTAAGAGAACGGTACGAGCAGTACTTC.

This clonotype was observed once. This sequence joins TRBV5-1 and TRBJ2-5, with 9 bases that match TRBD1. Trimming at V came to 0 bases and at J to 1 base, leaving 1 base not matched to a gene. Germline CDR1 SGHRS, CDR2 YFSETQ. This CDR3 region has 15 residues. CDR3: CASSLVQGAQETQYF. The CDR3 nucleotides are TGCGCCAGCAGCTTGGTACAGGGGGCCCAAGAGACCCAGTACTTC.

This clonotype was counted ten times or more. The V gene is TRBV10-1, the J gene TRBJ2-7, with TRBD1 matching over 7 bases. CDR3 length: 14 amino acids. Germline values: CDR1 WNHNN, CDR2 SYGVQD (reference sequence). V lost 3 bases and J lost 3; bases outside the gene matches: 5. CDR3 region: CASSDGTVVYEQYF. The CDR3 region has the DNA TGCGCCAGCAGTGATGGGACAGTAGTCTACGAGCAGTACTTC.

This clonotype was observed a handful of times. The chain carries TRBV6-1 and TRBJ2-7; D gene ambiguous. Germline values: CDR1 MNHNS, CDR2 SASEGT. V was shortened by 6 bases and J by 5 bases, with 20 bases between the two germline ends. CDR3 length: 15 residues. CDR3 sequence (DNA): TGTGCCAGCAGCACCTTGATTCGCCGTTTAGACGAGCAGTACTTC. As protein: CASSTLIRRLDEQYF.

This clonotype was detected a few times. The chain recombines TRBV30 with TRBJ1-2, with no clear D. The germline V and J ends were trimmed by 2 bases and 6 bases, with 13 bases remaining between them. The germline V gene has CDR1 GTSNPN and CDR2 SVGIG (reference sequence). The CDR3 has 13 amino acids. This chain's CDR3 is CAWSLDMMDGYTF. DNA of the CDR3: TGTGCCTGGAGTTTAGACATGATGGATGGCTACACCTTC.

This clonotype was seen many times. V usage is TRBV11-1 and J usage is TRBJ1-2; 7 bases map to TRBD1. The trim removed 5 bases at V and 1 base at J, leaving 4 bases unmatched. The CDR3 is made up of 14 amino acids. Germline V gene data show CDR1 as SGHAT and CDR2 as FQDESV (reference sequence). The CDR3 reads CASSPGTDNYGYTF. The CDR3 DNA reads TGTGCCAGCAGCCCCGGGACAGATAACTATGGCTACACCTTC.

This clonotype was recorded many times. CDR3 in amino acids: CASSRSVNTEAFF. The CDR3 DNA reads as TGTGCCAGCAGCAGGTCGGTGAACACTGAAGCTTTCTTT. This chain joins TRBV6-5 and TRBJ1-1; D remains unclear. This CDR3 is 13 amino acids long. Trimming took off 6 bases at V and 0 bases at J, with 8 bases between the two ends. Germline V gives CDR1 MNHEY, CDR2 SVGAGI.

The chain uses TRBV18 and TRBJ1-5; D is ambiguous. Trimming pared 2 bases from V and 1 base from J, leaving 12 bases between. Germline V gives CDR1 KGHSH, CDR2 LQKENI. This CDR3 spans 16 amino acids. CDR3: CASSPGQEKSNQPQHF. In nucleotides, the CDR3 is TGTGCCAGCTCACCAGGGCAGGAAAAGAGCAATCAGCCCCAGCATTTT. The complete variable domain, with remaining parts taken from reference TRBV18 and TRBJ1-5, reads NAGVMQNPRHLVRRRGQEARLRCSPMKGHSHVYWYRQLPEEGLKFMVYLQKENIIDESGMPKERFSAEFPKEGPSILRIQQVVRGDSAAYFCASSPGQEKSNQPQHFGDGTRLSIL.

This clonotype was counted ten times or more. J is TRBJ2-5 and V is TRBV2, with TRBD2 identical over 8 bases. V shed 3 bases and J 4 bases; nucleotides not matched to a gene: 4. CDR1 and CDR2 (germline): SNHLY, FYNNEI. The CDR3 length is 14 residues. In nucleotides, the CDR3 is TGTGCCAGCAGTGAGGGCACTAGCGGAGAGACCCAGTACTTC. The encoded protein is CASSEGTSGETQYF.

This clonotype was seen more than once but under ten times. CDR3 nucleotides: TGCAGTGCTAGGCGATCGATGAACACTGAAGCTTTCTTT. Its protein product is CSARRSMNTEAFF. The chain carries TRBV20-1 and TRBJ1-1; no firm D call. V lost 3 bases to trimming and J lost 0 bases, with 8 bases between them. Germline V CDR1 and CDR2: DFQATT, SNEGSKA (reference sequence). CDR3 length: 13 residues.

This clonotype was counted a few times. V is TRBV18 and J is TRBJ2-7; TRBD1 might be the D (5 bases). The CDR3 has 15 amino acids. Germline V gene data show CDR1 as KGHSH and CDR2 as LQKENI. V shed 3 bases and J shed 13 bases, with 25 bases lying between them. Here the CDR3 DNA reads TGTGCCAGCTCACCGGGGCCCCAAGCCGAAAGAGTTTCTTACTTC. Amino acids: CASSPGPQAERVSYF.

This clonotype came up many times. The chain uses TRBV19 and TRBJ1-5, with D maybe TRBD1 (6 bases). CDR1 is LNHDA, CDR2 SQIVND, per germline (reference sequence). V lost 3 bases and J lost 5, with 8 bases in between. The CDR3 consists of 13 residues. This CDR3 reads CASSMGGDQPQHF. The CDR3 DNA reads as TGTGCCAGTAGTATGGGGGGCGATCAGCCCCAGCATTTT.

The rearrangement joins TRBV7-8 to TRBJ1-5; D is perhaps TRBD1 (6 bases). There are 15 residues in the CDR3. The V end lost 0 bases, the J end lost 6 bases, and 12 bases lay between the germline ends. Germline CDR1 SGHVS, CDR2 FQNEAQ. The CDR3 here is CASSLAGKGGQPQHF. DNA of the CDR3: TGTGCCAGCAGCTTAGCGGGGAAGGGGGGTCAGCCCCAGCATTTT.

This clonotype was seen more than once but under ten times. This chain joins TRBV2 and TRBJ2-2, with D perhaps matching TRBD1 or TRBD2 (5 bases each). Germline-derived CDR1 and CDR2 are SNHLY and FYNNEI. V lost 5 bases to trimming and J lost 5 bases, with 15 bases between them. The CDR3 length is 15 residues. The CDR3 DNA reads TGTGCCAGCAGTCCGGGACCCCTGAGAACCGGGGAGCTGTTTTTT. Translation: CASSPGPLRTGELFF.

This clonotype appeared many times. The gene calls are TRBV11-2 and TRBJ1-2, with D uncertain. Trimming removed 5 bases at V and 2 bases at J, with 18 bases between. Germline V CDR1 and CDR2: SGHAT, FQNNGV. This CDR3 comprises 16 residues. The DNA for the CDR3 is TGTGCCAGCAGCCTTTCGGCACGGCCCATGAACTATGGCTACACCTTC. Amino acids: CASSLSARPMNYGYTF.

Ten or more counts support this clonotype. The chain joins TRBV7-6 to TRBJ2-2, with D maybe TRBD2 (5 bases). The ends were cut back, 5 bases at V and 3 bases at J, with 10 bases in the middle. This CDR3 has 14 amino acids. From germline, CDR1 is SGHVS and CDR2 FNYEAQ. CDR3 nucleotide sequence: TGTGCCAGCAGCGGGCGGCGGGACACCGGGGAGCTGTTTTTT. It specifies CASSGRRDTGELFF.

This clonotype was found many times. The chain combines TRBV3-1 with TRBJ1-1; no clear D gene. Germline V CDR1 and CDR2: LGHDT, YNNKEL (reference sequence). Trimming cost V 4 bases and J 2 bases, with 5 bases left between them. The CDR3 sequence is 12 residues long. CDR3 nucleotide sequence: TGTGCCAGCAGCCCGTCTAACACTGAAGCTTTCTTT. This encodes CASSPSNTEAFF. Combining the CDR3 with reference TRBV3-1 and TRBJ1-1 gives the whole variable domain DTAVSQTPKYLVTQMGNDKSIKCEQNLGHDTMYWYKQDSKKFLKIMFSYNNKELIINETVPNRFSPKSPDKAHLNLHINSLELGDSAVYFCASSPSNTEAFFGQGTRLTVV.

V and J are TRBV10-3 and TRBJ1-2; 8 bases are a match to TRBD1. The V gene's germline CDR1 is ENHRY and CDR2 SYGVKD. This CDR3 spans 14 amino acids. V shed 2 bases, J shed 8 bases, and the junction held 7 bases outside the gene matches. CDR3 in amino acids: CAISEETGVYGYTF. The CDR3 DNA reads as TGTGCCATCAGTGAGGAGACAGGGGTTTACGGCTACACCTTC.

The sample holds many counts of this clonotype. The V gene is TRBV12-5, the J gene TRBJ1-5; no clear D gene. Germline lookup yields CDR1 LGHNT and CDR2 FRNRAP. Trimming took off 4 bases at V and 9 bases at J, with 16 bases between the two ends. The CDR3 is 14 amino acids. CDR3 DNA sequence: TGTGCTAGTGGTTCTCTTGGAGTCCCCTGGCCCCAGCATTTT. It codes for CASGSLGVPWPQHF.